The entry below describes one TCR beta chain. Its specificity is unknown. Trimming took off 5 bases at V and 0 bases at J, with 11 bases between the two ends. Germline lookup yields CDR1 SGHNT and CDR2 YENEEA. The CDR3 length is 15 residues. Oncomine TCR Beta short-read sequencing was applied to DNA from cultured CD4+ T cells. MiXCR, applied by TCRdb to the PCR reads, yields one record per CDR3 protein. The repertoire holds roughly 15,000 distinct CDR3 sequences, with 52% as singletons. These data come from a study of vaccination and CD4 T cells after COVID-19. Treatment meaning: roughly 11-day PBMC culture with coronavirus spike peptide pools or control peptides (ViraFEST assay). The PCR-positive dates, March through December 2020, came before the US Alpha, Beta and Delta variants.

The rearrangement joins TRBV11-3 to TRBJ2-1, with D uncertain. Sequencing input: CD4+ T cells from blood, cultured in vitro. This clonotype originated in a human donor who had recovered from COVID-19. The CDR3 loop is CASSRRTSSYNEQFF. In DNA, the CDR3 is TGTGCCAGCAGCCGGCGGACCAGCTCCTACAATGAGCAGTTCTTC.